Listed here are 4 T cell receptor beta chains from one sample, sequenced in a study of Graves' ophthalmopathy and Graves' hyperthyroidism. TCR beta CDR3 regions were amplified from RNA transcripts. Second-round multiplex PCR followed a first-round RT-PCR using HTBI primers. TCRdb used MiXCR to reprocess the multiplex PCR reads, holding one entry per CDR3 protein. Found here are about half a million distinct CDR3 sequences, roughly 14% of them singletons; the top ten hold 9.8%. The sample comprised blood. Source of these receptors: a woman in her thirties with Graves' ophthalmopathy.

This clonotype has only one observation. This chain connects TRBV20-1 to TRBJ2-2, with no clear D. With 2 bases removed from V and 4 bases from J, the gap between germline ends came to 17 bases. CDR3 length: 16 amino acids. CDR1 is DFQATT, CDR2 SNEGSKA, per germline (reference sequence). Written as DNA, the CDR3 is TGCAGTGCTAGACCTTTTTTGGCGGTAGTCACCGGGGAGCTGTTTTTT. It translates to CSARPFLAVVTGELFF.

This clonotype was detected many times. The chain employs TRBV6-1 and TRBJ2-5; TRBD2 matches 11 bases. In germline, CDR1 is MNHNS, CDR2 SASEGT. With V trimmed by 6 bases and J by 1 base, 10 bases remained unmatched. The CDR3 is made up of 17 amino acids. The DNA for the CDR3 is TGTGCCAGCAGGGAAAGCTCGGGACTAGCGGTCCAAGAGACCCAGTACTTC. Protein product: CASRESSGLAVQETQYF.

The chain combines TRBV30 with TRBJ2-2, with D possibly matching TRBD2 (6 bases). There are 13 residues in the CDR3. Trimming pared 5 bases from V and 6 bases from J, leaving 13 bases between. Germline assignment: CDR1 GTSNPN and CDR2 SVGIG (reference sequence). Here the CDR3 DNA reads TGTGCCTGGGGGAGGAGGGCCGCCGGGGAGCTGTTTTTT. Residues: CAWGRRAAGELFF.

This clonotype has at least ten counts. This rearrangement joins TRBV13 to TRBJ1-2; 9 nucleotides agree with TRBD1. V trimming: 5 bases; J trimming: 2 bases; junction bases outside the gene matches: 18. Germline-derived CDR1 and CDR2 are PRHDT and FYEKMQ (reference sequence). The CDR3 consists of 19 residues. The CDR3 DNA reads as TGTGCCAGCAGCGGACAGGGGACGGCTAACCCCCCCTACAACTATGGCTACACCTTC. It specifies CASSGQGTANPPYNYGYTF.